The rows below give T cell receptor beta chains drawn from one sample of a study of CD8 T cells in Susac syndrome. From the immunoSEQ multiplex PCR reads, TCRdb called clonotypes with MiXCR, one entry per CDR3 protein. The sample lists 200,000 to 300,000 distinct CDR3 sequences, about 95% occurring once. The sequencing sample was made of CD4+ T cells from PBMCs. The source is a human donor with Susac syndrome. Each CDR3 is given without its conserved first and last residue.

v_call: TRBV29-1; cdr3_length: 16; cdr3_aa: SVEDAAEGTQYQETQY
v_call: TRBV4-1; cdr3_length: 13; cdr3_aa: ASSQGQRPNEKLF
v_call: TRBV10-3; cdr3_length: 14; cdr3_aa: AIRGAGQLYTGELF
v_call: TRBV6-5; cdr3_length: 13; cdr3_aa: ASSSNRGIWNEQY
v_call: TRBV29-1; cdr3_length: 9; cdr3_aa: SVPQGSEQY
v_call: TRBV27; cdr3_length: 12; cdr3_aa: ASSLAGGAYEQY
v_call: TRBV11-2; cdr3_length: 11; cdr3_aa: ASSEVPQETQY
v_call: TRBV28; cdr3_length: 12; cdr3_aa: ATLGGSSYNEQF
v_call: TRBV20-1; cdr3_length: 13; cdr3_aa: SATGTSGRSNTQY
v_call: TRBV30; cdr3_length: 10; cdr3_aa: ATSTGGGEQY
v_call: TRBV7-9; cdr3_length: 14; cdr3_aa: ASSLTGSYSNQPQH
v_call: TRBV29-1; cdr3_length: 9; cdr3_aa: SVELGTTQY
v_call: TRBV5-1; cdr3_length: 11; cdr3_aa: ANRDSSDTEAF
v_call: TRBV20-1; cdr3_length: 12; cdr3_aa: STRMGGQGETQY
v_call: TRBV14; cdr3_length: 11; cdr3_aa: ANRRGPDERLF
v_call: TRBV11-3; cdr3_length: 10; cdr3_aa: ASSIRRDKPF
v_call: TRBV24-1; cdr3_length: 14; cdr3_aa: ATSEWTSGSTDTQY
v_call: TRBV9; cdr3_length: 13; cdr3_aa: ASSVMGQGSYEQY